The rows below give T cell receptor beta chains drawn from one sample of a study of blood T cells in healthy people across ages. MiXCR, applied by TCRdb to the 5' RACE reads, yields one record per CDR3 protein. This sample has some 1.7 million distinct CDR3 sequences, with roughly 30% found just once. Material: blood. The source of these receptors is a woman younger than 45 in good health. The CDR3 runs from the conserved cysteine through the conserved F or W. The order of the fields is D gene, clone size, V gene, J gene, CDR3 DNA, CDR3 protein. A D gene is named only where the DNA matches it firmly. Where a row states a size, it is once, few, many or the class of an expanded clone; other rows omit it.

d_gene: TRBD1
abundance: few
v_gene: TRBV7-9
j_gene: TRBJ2-7
CDR3nt: TGTGCCAGCAGCTTTAGAGGCAGGGGGTACGAGCAGTACTTC
CDR3aa: CASSFRGRGYEQYF

d_gene: -
abundance: -
v_gene: TRBV2
j_gene: TRBJ2-1
CDR3nt: TGTGCCAGCAGTGGGCCTAGGTTGGGAAGCCCCTACAATGAGCAGTTCTTC
CDR3aa: CASSGPRLGSPYNEQFF

d_gene: -
abundance: few
v_gene: TRBV20-1
j_gene: TRBJ2-5
CDR3nt: TGCAGTGCTAGAGCGACTTTACAAGAGACCCAGTACTTC
CDR3aa: CSARATLQETQYF

d_gene: -
abundance: few
v_gene: TRBV7-9
j_gene: TRBJ2-1
CDR3nt: TGTGCCAGCAGCTTAAGGGACAAAGGGGATGAGCAGTTCTTC
CDR3aa: CASSLRDKGDEQFF

d_gene: TRBD2
abundance: many
v_gene: TRBV6-1
j_gene: TRBJ2-3
CDR3nt: TGTGCCAGCAGTGAACCAGCGGGGGGGCGGTCAGATACGCAGTATTTT
CDR3aa: CASSEPAGGRSDTQYF

d_gene: -
abundance: many
v_gene: TRBV7-2
j_gene: TRBJ2-5
CDR3nt: TGTGCCAGCAGCTTCACCGCCTCGGAGACCCAGTACTTC
CDR3aa: CASSFTASETQYF

d_gene: TRBD2
abundance: -
v_gene: TRBV12-3/TRBV12-4
j_gene: TRBJ2-3
CDR3nt: TGTGCCAGCAGTTTACCGCTAGCGGGAGATACGCAGTATTTT
CDR3aa: CASSLPLAGDTQYF

d_gene: -
abundance: few
v_gene: TRBV20-1
j_gene: TRBJ2-3
CDR3nt: TGCAGTGCTAGAGATCCGCGCAGGGGCTGGACAGATACGCAGTATTTT
CDR3aa: CSARDPRRGWTDTQYF

d_gene: -
abundance: many
v_gene: TRBV7-2
j_gene: TRBJ2-5
CDR3nt: TGTGCCAGCAGCTTAGCCCCGGCCAGCCAAGAGACCCAGTACTTC
CDR3aa: CASSLAPASQETQYF

d_gene: TRBD1
abundance: few
v_gene: TRBV30
j_gene: TRBJ2-1
CDR3nt: TGTGCCTGGAGTGTGGGGACAGGTTACAATGAGCAGTTCTTC
CDR3aa: CAWSVGTGYNEQFF

d_gene: TRBD1
abundance: -
v_gene: TRBV12-3/TRBV12-4
j_gene: TRBJ2-5
CDR3nt: TGTGCCAGCAGACTCAAAAGGGGGACAGCCGACAATGAGCAGTACTTC
CDR3aa: CASRLKRGTADNEQYF

d_gene: -
abundance: few
v_gene: TRBV2
j_gene: TRBJ1-6
CDR3nt: TGTGCCAGCAGTGCGCAGGGGATCAATAATTCACCCCTCCACTTT
CDR3aa: CASSAQGINNSPLHF

d_gene: -
abundance: -
v_gene: TRBV3-1
j_gene: TRBJ1-4
CDR3nt: TGTGCCAGCAGCCAAAATCGTGCAACTAATGAAAAACTGTTTTTT
CDR3aa: CASSQNRATNEKLFF

d_gene: -
abundance: -
v_gene: TRBV5-1
j_gene: TRBJ2-1
CDR3nt: TGCGCCAGCACCCCCAGGACTCATTCCTACAATGAGCAGTTCTTC
CDR3aa: CASTPRTHSYNEQFF

d_gene: -
abundance: -
v_gene: TRBV10-3
j_gene: TRBJ2-3
CDR3nt: TGTGCCATCAGTGAAACTGGGAACACAGATACGCAGTATTTT
CDR3aa: CAISETGNTDTQYF

d_gene: -
abundance: few
v_gene: TRBV2
j_gene: TRBJ1-4
CDR3nt: TGTGCCAGCAGTGAGTCGGACTACCATGAAAAACTGTTTTTT
CDR3aa: CASSESDYHEKLFF

d_gene: -
abundance: -
v_gene: TRBV7-2
j_gene: TRBJ2-4
CDR3nt: TGTGCCAGCAGCTTAGTGGGGCCCAGTGATCCCCGTAATGAGCAGTACTTC
CDR3aa: CASSLVGPSDPRNEQYF

d_gene: TRBD1
abundance: few
v_gene: TRBV5-4
j_gene: TRBJ2-7
CDR3nt: TGTGCCTGCAGCCCACCGGGACAGGCGAGATACGAGCAGTACTTC
CDR3aa: CACSPPGQARYEQYF

d_gene: -
abundance: -
v_gene: TRBV12-3/TRBV12-4
j_gene: TRBJ2-5
CDR3nt: TGTGCCAGCAGCCCGACTGCATTAGAGACCCAGTACTTC
CDR3aa: CASSPTALETQYF

d_gene: -
abundance: -
v_gene: TRBV7-2
j_gene: TRBJ2-1
CDR3nt: TGTGCCAGCAGCTCTGGGGGCTCAGGTAGTTTACGTACCCAGTTCTTC
CDR3aa: CASSSGGSGSLRTQFF

d_gene: TRBD1
abundance: -
v_gene: TRBV20-1
j_gene: TRBJ2-1
CDR3nt: TGCGGTGCTAGAGACCGGGACAGGGCATATGAGCAGTTCTTC
CDR3aa: CGARDRDRAYEQFF

d_gene: TRBD1
abundance: -
v_gene: TRBV20-1
j_gene: TRBJ1-5
CDR3nt: TGCAGTGCTAGGGGACAGAGTGATCAGCCCCAGCATTTT
CDR3aa: CSARGQSDQPQHF

d_gene: -
abundance: many
v_gene: TRBV2
j_gene: TRBJ2-4
CDR3nt: TGTGCCAGCAGTGAACAGGGTCTAGCCAAAAACATTCAGTACTTC
CDR3aa: CASSEQGLAKNIQYF

d_gene: -
abundance: -
v_gene: TRBV12-5
j_gene: TRBJ2-1
CDR3nt: TGTGCTAGTGGTTTGGTAGTGGCTTCCCCGGGGTATGAGCAGTTCTTC
CDR3aa: CASGLVVASPGYEQFF

d_gene: TRBD2
abundance: many
v_gene: TRBV7-2
j_gene: TRBJ2-1
CDR3nt: TGTGCCAGCAGCTTAATAGCGGGAGGGGTTGAGCAGTTCTTC
CDR3aa: CASSLIAGGVEQFF

d_gene: -
abundance: -
v_gene: TRBV6-5
j_gene: TRBJ2-6
CDR3nt: TGTGCCAGCAGTTCTCCCGGACGGGATCCCTCTGGGGCCAACGTCCGGACTTTC
CDR3aa: CASSSPGRDPSGANVRTF